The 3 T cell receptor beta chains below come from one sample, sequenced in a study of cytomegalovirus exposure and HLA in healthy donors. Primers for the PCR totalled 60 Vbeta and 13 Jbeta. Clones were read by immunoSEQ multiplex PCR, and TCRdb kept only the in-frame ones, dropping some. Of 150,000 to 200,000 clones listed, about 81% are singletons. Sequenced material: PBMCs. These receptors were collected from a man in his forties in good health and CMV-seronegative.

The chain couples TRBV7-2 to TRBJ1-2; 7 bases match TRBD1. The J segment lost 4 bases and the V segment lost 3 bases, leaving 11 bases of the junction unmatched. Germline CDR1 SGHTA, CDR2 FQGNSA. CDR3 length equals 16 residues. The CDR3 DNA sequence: TGTGCCAGCAGCTTCGACAGGGAGAAGATGGTCTATGGCTACACCTTC. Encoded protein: CASSFDREKMVYGYTF.

CDR3 sequence: CASSLGLVFGNEQFF. CDR3 DNA sequence: TGCGCCAGCAGCTTGGGACTAGTGTTTGGCAATGAGCAGTTCTTC. V usage is TRBV5-1 and J usage is TRBJ2-1, with a weak D call TRBD2 (6 bases). Trimming cost V 0 bases and J 6 bases, with 13 bases left between them. The germline V gene has CDR1 SGHRS and CDR2 YFSETQ. The CDR3 runs 15 residues.

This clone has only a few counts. For the CDR3, the DNA is TGTGCCAGCAGCCCCCTAGCGAATAGTTCACCCCTCCACTTT. It translates to CASSPLANSSPLHF. The V gene is TRBV9, the J gene TRBJ1-6; no firm D call. The V gene's germline CDR1 is SGDLS and CDR2 YYNGEE. The ends were cut back, 4 bases at V and 9 bases at J, with 14 bases in the middle. This CDR3 is 14 amino acids long.